The rows below give T cell receptor beta chains drawn from one sample of a study of T cells in tuberculosis. TCRdb's copy holds only in-frame clones and misses some; the assay was immunoSEQ multiplex PCR. The sample consists of approximately 88,000 clones, around 90% of them appearing once. The sequenced sample consisted of CD1b-GMM tetramer-negative cells sorted from PBMCs. Source of these receptors: an adult woman with latent tuberculosis. The CDR3 runs from the conserved cysteine through the conserved F or W. A D gene is named only where the DNA matches it firmly. Expanded clones are given a class, and other clones once, few, many or no size at all.

D gene: TRBD1
CDR3 length: 15
V gene: TRBV28
J gene: TRBJ1-5
clone size: NA
CDR3 protein: CASSRQGASNQPQHF
CDR3 DNA: TGTGCCAGCAGTCGACAGGGGGCTAGCAATCAGCCCCAGCATTTT

D gene: NA
CDR3 length: 15
V gene: TRBV14
J gene: TRBJ2-2
clone size: NA
CDR3 protein: CASSPGGPGTGELFF
CDR3 DNA: TGTGCCAGCAGCCCCGGAGGGCCGGGGACCGGGGAGCTGTTTTTT

D gene: TRBD2
CDR3 length: 14
V gene: TRBV27
J gene: TRBJ2-2
clone size: NA
CDR3 protein: CASSLGGWTGELFF
CDR3 DNA: TGTGCCAGCAGTTTGGGGGGGTGGACCGGGGAGCTGTTTTTT

D gene: NA
CDR3 length: 16
V gene: TRBV2
J gene: TRBJ1-5
clone size: NA
CDR3 protein: CASSEGQSLFNQPQHF
CDR3 DNA: TGTGCCAGCAGTGAAGGACAGAGCCTTTTCAATCAGCCCCAGCATTTT

D gene: NA
CDR3 length: 14
V gene: TRBV7-2
J gene: TRBJ2-3
clone size: NA
CDR3 protein: CASSPPRSTDTQYF
CDR3 DNA: TGTGCCAGCAGCCCACCGAGGTCCACAGATACGCAGTATTTT

D gene: TRBD2
CDR3 length: 17
V gene: TRBV5-1
J gene: TRBJ2-3
clone size: NA
CDR3 protein: CASSWPPSGTSTDTQYF
CDR3 DNA: TGCGCCAGCAGCTGGCCGCCTAGCGGGACAAGCACAGATACGCAGTATTTT

D gene: NA
CDR3 length: 14
V gene: TRBV6-5
J gene: TRBJ2-1
clone size: NA
CDR3 protein: CASSIREAYNEQFF
CDR3 DNA: TGTGCCAGCAGTATCAGGGAAGCCTACAATGAGCAGTTCTTC

D gene: NA
CDR3 length: 14
V gene: TRBV11-2
J gene: TRBJ1-6
clone size: once
CDR3 protein: CASTASGSSSPLHF
CDR3 DNA: TGTGCCAGCACCGCGTCGGGTTCGAGCTCACCCCTCCACTTT

D gene: NA
CDR3 length: 15
V gene: TRBV28
J gene: TRBJ2-3
clone size: NA
CDR3 protein: CASSSLTLLSDTQYF
CDR3 DNA: TGTGCCAGCAGTTCACTAACACTACTCTCAGATACGCAGTATTTT

D gene: NA
CDR3 length: 12
V gene: TRBV28
J gene: TRBJ1-1
clone size: few
CDR3 protein: CASSLIGRWVFF
CDR3 DNA: TGTGCCAGCAGTTTGATCGGGAGGTGGGTTTTCTTT

D gene: NA
CDR3 length: 14
V gene: TRBV4-1
J gene: TRBJ2-5
clone size: NA
CDR3 protein: CASSHDLAQETQYF
CDR3 DNA: TGCGCCAGCAGCCATGACCTAGCTCAAGAGACCCAGTACTTC

D gene: NA
CDR3 length: 17
V gene: TRBV19
J gene: TRBJ2-3
clone size: NA
CDR3 protein: CASSRKGGGLSTDTQYF
CDR3 DNA: TGTGCCAGTAGCAGAAAGGGGGGGGGACTAAGCACAGATACGCAGTATTTT

D gene: NA
CDR3 length: 14
V gene: TRBV27
J gene: TRBJ1-1
clone size: NA
CDR3 protein: CASSLSSGATEAFF
CDR3 DNA: TGTGCCAGCAGTTTATCTAGCGGAGCCACTGAAGCTTTCTTT

D gene: NA
CDR3 length: 17
V gene: TRBV9
J gene: TRBJ1-3
clone size: NA
CDR3 protein: CASSVASAQNSGNTIYF
CDR3 DNA: TGTGCCAGCAGCGTTGCGTCCGCTCAAAACTCTGGAAACACCATATATTTT